Below, 8 T cell receptor beta chains from the same sample are listed, as sequenced in a study of shared clonotypes between healthy human individuals. Here immunoSEQ multiplex PCR was the method, and the copy in TCRdb shows in-frame clones only, minus some. Among 450,000 to 550,000 clones listed, 79% were seen once. The specimen sequenced was PBMCs. All receptors derive from a woman aged 40 to 49 in good health. Some clones in this sample may be carry-over from other donors' samples.

This chain uses TRBV21-1 with TRBJ2-7; whether TRBD2, the table's D call, matches the DNA was not checked. TRBV21-1 is recorded as a pseudogene. This CDR3 has 20 residues. CDR3 protein: CASSKEGLCGLEGWPYEQYF. The CDR3 DNA follows: TGTGCCAGCAGCAAAGAGGGCCTCTGTGGACTAGAGGGTTGGCCCTACGAGCAGTACTTC.

The chain recombines TRBV2 with TRBJ2-2; TRBD1 is a possible D gene (6 bases). Per the germline V gene, CDR1 is SNHLY and CDR2 is FYNNEI. The V end was cut by 7 bases, the J end by 4 bases, with 13 bases between. CDR3 length equals 14 residues. The CDR3 sequence is CASKVQGPTGELFF. In DNA form, the CDR3 reads TGTGCCAGCAAAGTACAGGGCCCCACCGGGGAGCTGTTTTTT.

This clone has ten or more counts. V is TRBV19 and J is TRBJ2-7; 7 bases align to TRBD2. The CDR3 sequence is 14 residues long. CDR1 is LNHDA and CDR2 is SQIVND in the germline V gene (reference sequence). Germline trimming cut 7 bases from V and 3 bases from J; bases unmatched to any gene: 9. The CDR3 nucleotides are TGTGCCAGTACTTCGCCGGGACTAATCTACGAGCAGTACTTC. Translation: CASTSPGLIYEQYF.

This clone has a single count. This chain links TRBV30 with TRBJ1-3, with a weak D call TRBD1 (5 bases). V dropped 0 bases and J dropped 9 bases, with 15 bases sitting between them. This CDR3 is built from 14 residues. CDR1 GTSNPN and CDR2 SVGIG come from the germline V gene (reference sequence). CDR3 protein: CAWSVREGTGTIYF. CDR3 in DNA: TGTGCCTGGAGTGTACGGGAAGGGACGGGCACCATATATTTT.

V usage is TRBV4-3 and J usage is TRBJ1-3; 7 positions agree with TRBD1. V lost 0 bases to trimming and J lost 2 bases; unmatched junction nucleotides: 4. The CDR3 runs 16 residues. Per germline, CDR1 LGHNA and CDR2 YSLEER. The CDR3 spells CASSQDPQGAGNTIYF. CDR3 in DNA: TGCGCCAGCAGCCAAGACCCCCAGGGGGCTGGAAACACCATATATTTT.

The V call is TRBV7-6, the J call TRBJ2-7; a possible D gene is TRBD2 (5 bases). Germline V gene data show CDR1 as SGHVS and CDR2 as FNYEAQ. CDR3 size: 15 residues. V lost 5 bases and J 0 bases, leaving 14 bases between the germline ends. CDR3 nucleotides: TGTGCCAGCAGCCCCTTCCAGCGGAGCTCCTACGAGCAGTACTTC. Translated: CASSPFQRSSYEQYF.

This clone was counted many times. V gene TRBV28 combines with J gene TRBJ2-5; D possibly uses TRBD1 or TRBD2 (7 bases each). V lost 5 bases and J 5 bases, leaving 18 bases between the germline ends. Germline values: CDR1 MDHEN, CDR2 SYDVKM. CDR3 length: 15 residues. CDR3 region: CASSHRQGGMETQYF. The CDR3 region has the DNA TGTGCCAGCAGTCACCGACAGGGAGGGATGGAGACCCAGTACTTC. The full variable domain, in which reference TRBV28 and TRBJ2-5 provide the parts outside the CDR3, is DVKVTQSSRYLVKRTGEKVFLECVQDMDHENMFWYRQDPGLGLRLIYFSYDVKMKEKGDIPEGYSVSREKKERFSLILESASTNQTSMYLCASSHRQGGMETQYFGPGTRLLVL.

This clone was detected only a few times. V and J are TRBV7-8 and TRBJ2-1; the match to TRBD2 covers 9 bases. The V and J ends lost 5 bases and 4 bases, in that order; junction bases with no gene match: 12. From germline, CDR1 is SGHVS and CDR2 FQNEAQ. The CDR3 has 17 amino acids. The CDR3 region is CASSPTGGGRGYNEQFF. CDR3 DNA sequence: TGTGCCAGCAGCCCCACGGGTGGCGGGAGGGGTTACAATGAGCAGTTCTTC.